Listed here are 11 T cell receptor beta chains from one sample, sequenced in a study of identical twins. Using its own MiXCR run on the 5' RACE reads, TCRdb lists one record per CDR3 protein. The profile covers roughly 690,000 distinct CDR3 sequences, with around 6% appearing a single time and roughly 1.8% taken by the ten largest. Sequenced: naive T cells sorted from blood. These receptors all stem from a man aged 18 to 30 in good health.

This clonotype was picked up a small number of times. The chain combines TRBV15 with TRBJ2-1, with 7 bases matching TRBD2. The CDR3 spans 14 residues. V lost 1 base to trimming and J lost 6 bases; unmatched junction nucleotides: 3. The germline V gene encodes CDR1 LNHNV and CDR2 YYDKDF (reference sequence). The CDR3 DNA follows: TGTGCCACCAGCAGAGTGGGGGGGTCCAATGAGCAGTTCTTC. Translated, it gives CATSRVGGSNEQFF.

This clonotype came up many times. This chain connects TRBV25-1 to TRBJ2-3; D may be TRBD2 (5 bases). Germline CDR1 MGHDK, CDR2 SYGVNS. Trimming removed 1 base from V and 1 base from J, with 9 bases in between. CDR3 length: 15 residues. CDR3 sequence (DNA): TGTGCCAGCAGTGAATGGGCCGGGGGCACAGATACGCAGTATTTT. It encodes CASSEWAGGTDTQYF.

This clonotype occurred a few times. The chain has TRBV20-1 and TRBJ2-1; D not certain. The V end lost 0 bases, the J end lost 5 bases, and 11 bases lay between the germline ends. The CDR3 spans 14 residues. Germline V gene data show CDR1 as DFQATT and CDR2 as SNEGSKA (reference sequence). The CDR3 nucleotides are TGCAGTGCTAGAGATCTTACTGGGGACAATGAGCAGTTCTTC. Residues: CSARDLTGDNEQFF.

In its sample, this clonotype was seen a few times. The chain recombines TRBV9 with TRBJ2-1, with D perhaps given as TRBD1 or TRBD2 (5 bases each). Trimming took off 3 bases at V and 1 base at J, with 11 bases between the two ends. The CDR3 totals 15 residues. CDR1 and CDR2 (germline): SGDLS, YYNGEE. CDR3 residues: CASSAGTPSYNEQFF. CDR3 sequence (DNA): TGTGCCAGCAGCGCCGGGACCCCGTCCTACAATGAGCAGTTCTTC.

This clonotype was detected ten times or more. The chain links TRBV6-2 or TRBV6-3 to TRBJ2-1, with 15 bases fitting TRBD2. This CDR3 contains 16 residues. The V gene end was trimmed by 5 bases and the J gene end by 5 bases; junction bases not matched to a gene: 4. Germline CDR1 reads MNHEY; CDR2 reads SVGEGT. CDR3 nucleotide sequence: TGTGCCAGCAGTAGGACTAGCGGGAGGGCCGACAATGAGCAGTTCTTC. This encodes CASSRTSGRADNEQFF.

This clonotype came up many times. The chain uses TRBV5-1 and TRBJ1-1; no reliable D call. This CDR3 contains 15 residues. CDR1 SGHRS and CDR2 YFSETQ come from the germline V gene. The V end was cut by 0 bases, the J end by 4 bases, with 13 bases between. The CDR3 nucleotides read TGCGCCAGCAGCTTGGGAGCCCAGGTTGGCACTGAAGCTTTCTTT. The encoded protein is CASSLGAQVGTEAFF.

This clonotype was recorded at least ten times. The CDR3 sequence: CASSQAILAGRNEQFF. As DNA, the CDR3 is TGCGCCAGCAGCCAAGCTATTCTAGCGGGAAGGAATGAGCAGTTCTTC. This chain uses TRBV4-3 with TRBJ2-1; 9 positions agree with TRBD2. V dropped 1 base and J dropped 7; count of bases not matched to a gene: 8. Germline CDR1 is LGHNA and CDR2 is YSLEER. The CDR3 is made up of 16 amino acids.

This clonotype has a handful of counts. The chain has TRBV15 and TRBJ2-3, with 8 bases identical to TRBD2. J was trimmed by 8 bases and V by 3 bases; bases with no gene match: 4. Per the germline V gene, CDR1 is LNHNV and CDR2 is YYDKDF (reference sequence). The CDR3 has 13 amino acids. CDR3 loop: CATSRGLVGTQYF. The CDR3 DNA reads TGTGCCACCAGCAGGGGACTAGTTGGTACGCAGTATTTT.

This clonotype was found many times. CDR3 DNA sequence: TGCGCCAGCACGAACAGGGGGATCTACAATGAGCAGTTCTTC. Amino acids: CASTNRGIYNEQFF. V usage is TRBV5-1 and J usage is TRBJ2-1; TRBD1 agrees at 8 bases. Germline loops: CDR1 SGHRS, CDR2 YFSETQ. This CDR3 has 14 amino acids. Germline trimming cut 6 bases from V and 3 bases from J; bases unmatched to any gene: 5.

There are many counts of this clonotype. The CDR3 region is CSVRTRLNTEAFF. The CDR3 coding sequence is TGCAGCGTGCGCACAAGATTGAACACTGAAGCTTTCTTT. The chain recombines TRBV29-1 with TRBJ1-1; no firm D call. Germline values: CDR1 SQVTM, CDR2 ANQGSEA. Between the trimmed V and J ends, which lost 6 bases and 0 bases, there was a span of 11 bases. The CDR3 has 13 residues.

This clonotype has a handful of counts. The chain uses TRBV4-1 and TRBJ2-5; a weak D match, TRBD2 (6 bases). Germline V gene lookup returns CDR1 MGHRA and CDR2 YSYEKL. This CDR3 is 13 amino acids long. V lost 3 bases to trimming and J lost 4 bases, with 9 bases between them. The CDR3 region is CASSQGGLETQYF. CDR3 coding DNA: TGCGCCAGCAGCCAGGGGGGACTAGAGACCCAGTACTTC.